One and the same sample provided the 29 T cell receptor beta chains below, sequenced in a study of tumor-infiltrating lymphocytes in primary liver carcinoma. TCR beta cDNA was made from approximately 540 ng total RNA with a constant-region primer. ARM-PCR was slightly modified, and three nested multiplex PCR rounds with it gave rise to the TCR beta libraries. Investigators reported that the first two PCR rounds, at approximately 11 cycles each, used TRBV1-TRBV30 forward primers with a C-beta reverse primer. A single record per CDR3 protein comes from TCRdb applying MiXCR to the multiplex PCR reads. Found here are 90,000 to 140,000 distinct CDR3 sequences, around 84% of them singletons; the top ten hold approximately 20%. RNA and DNA were co-extracted from around 20-30 mg of unsorted bulk tissue. What was sequenced was liver tumor tissue from sampling region 3. Subset here: tumor region T3, left-lateral pole. Source of these receptors: a man between 40 and 49 years old with primary liver carcinoma and hepatitis B virus infection.

This clonotype was recorded only once. The junction departs from the called germline gene at one end, perhaps through a read error. The chain carries TRBV5-6 and TRBJ2-5; TRBD2 might be the D (5 bases). The germline V gene has CDR1 SGHDT and CDR2 YYEEEE. The CDR3 is 14 residues long. The CDR3 spells CASSLEANQETQYF. The CDR3 region has the DNA TGTGCAAGCAGCTTGGAGGCTAATCAAGAGACCCAGTACTTC.

On this clonotype itself: One end of the junction fails to match germline, which may point to a read error. The chain is built from TRBV4-1 and TRBJ2-7; no firm D call. The CDR3 has 16 residues. Germline CDR1 is MGHRA and CDR2 is YSYEKL. CDR3 amino acids: CASSLQTSQTPYEQYF. In DNA form, the CDR3 reads TGCGCCAGCAGCCTACAGACTTCACAAACCCCCTACGAGCAGTATTTC.

In regard to this clonotype: One end of the junction varies from germline; a read error may be responsible. CDR3 loop: CANSLRLAGKNTGELFF. DNA for the CDR3: TGTGCCAACAGCCTGCGGCTAGCGGGAAAGAACACCGGGGAGTTGTTTTTT. The V and J genes are TRBV5-4 and TRBJ2-2; TRBD2 matches at 9 bases. Germline V lookup: CDR1 SGHNT, CDR2 YYREEE (reference sequence). This CDR3 has 17 residues.

For this clonotype: The junction departs from the called germline gene at one end, perhaps through a read error. The J gene is TRBJ1-2, the V gene TRBV5-5, with 7 nucleotides matching TRBD1. The CDR3 spans 14 residues. Germline values: CDR1 SGHKS, CDR2 YYEKEE (reference sequence). The CDR3 region is CASSTRQGGYGHTF. CDR3 DNA sequence: TGTGCCAGCAGCACTAGACAGGGTGGTTATGGCCACACCTTC.

With respect to this clonotype: The germline gene is not matched at one end of the junction; a read error may be the cause. The rearrangement links TRBV6-5 to TRBJ1-3; D may be TRBD1 (6 bases). CDR1 is MNHEY and CDR2 is SVGAGI in the germline V gene. The CDR3 runs to 19 residues. The CDR3 is CANSRSGTRSLSSGNTIYF. CDR3 DNA: TGTGCCAACAGTAGATCCGGGACAAGATCATTAAGCTCTGGAAACACCATATATTTT.

Comment on this clonotype: Germline and junction disagree at one end, which may indicate a read error. The chain has TRBV7-9 and TRBJ2-2, with D maybe TRBD2 (5 bases). This CDR3 has 16 amino acids. Germline V gene sequence: CDR1 SEHNR, CDR2 FQNEAQ (reference sequence). The CDR3 region has the DNA TGTGCCAGCAGCTTAGTTCTTCAGTGTTGGACCGGGGAGTTGTTTTTT. Amino acid sequence: CASSLVLQCWTGELFF. Combining the CDR3 with reference TRBV7-9 and TRBJ2-2 gives the whole variable domain DTGVSQNPRHKITKRGQNVTFRCDPISEHNRLYWYRQTLGQGPEFLTYFQNEAQLEKSRLLSDRFSAERPKGSFSTLEIQRTEQGDSAMYLCASSLVLQCWTGELFFGEGSRLTVL.

This clonotype showed up many times. This rearrangement joins TRBV29-1 to TRBJ2-1; D not certain. Trimming shortened V by 6 bases and J by 0 bases, and 3 bases separated the two germline ends. The CDR3 covers 11 residues. CDR1 and CDR2 (germline): SQVTM, ANQGSEA. The CDR3 region has the DNA TGCAGCGTCTCCTCCTACAATGAGCAGTTCTTC. Translating gives CSVSSYNEQFF.

On this clonotype: One end of the junction is discordant with germline, which a read error may explain. V gene TRBV14 combines with J gene TRBJ2-1, with 8 bases identical to TRBD2. This CDR3 has 16 residues. Germline V gives CDR1 SGHDN, CDR2 FVKESK. The CDR3 sequence is CVSSTVAGWVNNGQFF. CDR3 in DNA: TGTGTCAGCAGTACCGTAGCGGGATGGGTAAACAATGGGCAGTTCTTC.

The chain recombines TRBV6-5 with TRBJ2-5, with 7 bases identical to TRBD2. V dropped 9 bases and J dropped 2; count of bases not matched to a gene: 12. Germline CDR1 MNHEY, CDR2 SVGAGI. This CDR3 has 15 amino acids. Here the CDR3 DNA reads TGTGCCAGTAATTACGCGGGAGTGGTACAAGAGACCCAGTACTTC. Translated, it gives CASNYAGVVQETQYF.

Concerning this clonotype: No conserved phenylalanine or tryptophan ends this CDR3, so it is likely a read error. V is TRBV29-1 and J is TRBJ2-1, with D unresolved. V lost 5 bases, J lost 4 bases, and 12 bases lay in between. The CDR3 totals 13 residues. CDR1 and CDR2 from the germline V gene are SQVTM and ANQGSEA. As DNA, the CDR3 is TGCAGCGTTTCTAAGGTGGCTTACAATGAGCAGTTCTTA. Protein product: CSVSKVAYNEQFL.

With regard to this clonotype: The junction departs from germline at one end; a sequencing error may be responsible. J is TRBJ1-2 and V is TRBV29-1, with D tentatively TRBD1 (5 bases). From germline, CDR1 is SQVTM and CDR2 ANQGSEA. The CDR3 sequence is 15 residues long. The CDR3 DNA reads as TGCAACGTTGGGCAGGGCTGGGGCATGGGCTATGGGTACATCTTC. It encodes CNVGQGWGMGYGYIF.

Regarding this clonotype: The junction differs from germline at one of its ends, possibly a read error. The CDR3 DNA follows: TGTGCGAGCAGCTTACTCGACAGAGACTACAATGAGCAGTACTTC. Amino acid sequence: CASSLLDRDYNEQYF. The V gene is TRBV6-2 or TRBV6-3, the J gene TRBJ2-5; possibly TRBD1 or TRBD2 for D (5 bases each). Germline CDR1 reads MNHEY; CDR2 reads SVGEGT. CDR3 length: 15 amino acids.

Worth noting for this clonotype: Sequence at one end of the junction differs from germline and may be a read error. The CDR3 is CTSSQDRGGADMQYF. In DNA form, the CDR3 reads TGCACCAGCAGCCAAGACCGTGGAGGAGCAGATATGCAGTATTTT. The V gene is TRBV4-3, the J gene TRBJ2-3; a possible D gene is TRBD2 (5 bases). The length of the CDR3 is 15 residues. Germline V gene lookup returns CDR1 LGHNA and CDR2 YSLEER.

CDR3: CASSPSASGNEQFF. For the CDR3, the DNA is TGTGCCAGCAGCCCTAGTGCGAGTGGTAATGAGCAGTTCTTC. The J gene is TRBJ2-1, the V gene TRBV6-1; no reliable D call. The CDR3 has 14 amino acids. V was trimmed by 6 bases and J by 7 bases, leaving 16 bases between them. Germline assignment: CDR1 MNHNS and CDR2 SASEGT.

This clonotype came up many times. The chain joins TRBV29-1 to TRBJ2-2; possibly TRBD1 for D (5 bases). CDR3 size: 15 residues. V dropped 7 bases and J dropped 3 bases, with 18 bases sitting between them. From germline, CDR1 is SQVTM and CDR2 ANQGSEA. CDR3 protein: CSAGIGAGYTGELFF. In DNA, the CDR3 is TGCAGCGCTGGGATTGGGGCAGGGTACACCGGGGAGCTGTTTTTT.

This rearrangement joins TRBV5-6 to TRBJ2-7; TRBD1 matches 7 bases. In germline, CDR1 is SGHDT, CDR2 YYEEEE. This CDR3 is built from 14 residues. Trimming took 0 bases from V and 8 from J; bases not matched to a gene: 8. Here the CDR3 DNA reads TGTGCCAGCAGCTTGGGGACAGGATACTTCAAGCAGTACTTC. Translation: CASSLGTGYFKQYF.

V usage is TRBV29-1 and J usage is TRBJ2-1, with D possibly matching TRBD2 (6 bases). The CDR3 has 13 amino acids. Germline values: CDR1 SQVTM, CDR2 ANQGSEA. CDR3 amino acids: CSGTGGKLYKQFF. CDR3 sequence (DNA): TGCAGTGGGACTGGCGGGAAGCTCTATAAGCAGTTCTTC.

With regard to this clonotype: One end of the junction fails to match germline, which may point to a read error. V is TRBV6-2 or TRBV6-3 and J is TRBJ2-7; D may correspond to TRBD1 or TRBD2 (5 bases each). CDR3 length: 14 amino acids. The germline V gene has CDR1 MNHEY and CDR2 SVGEGT. The CDR3 region has the DNA TGTGCCAGCAATAGACTACAGGAAGGCTACGAGCGGTACTTC. As protein: CASNRLQEGYERYF.

In the case of this clonotype: Being one base from a much bigger clone, this may be a read error. This sequence joins TRBV10-3 and TRBJ2-7; possibly TRBD2 for D (6 bases). The CDR3 is 14 amino acids. Germline CDR1 reads ENHRY; CDR2 reads SYGVKD. CDR3 sequence (DNA): TGTGCCACCCAGACCTCCGGGGGAGTGTACGGGCAGTACTTC. Amino acid sequence: CATQTSGGVYGQYF.

In the case of this clonotype: The junction and the germline gene differ at one end; a read error may be behind it. The chain has TRBV4-2 and TRBJ2-3; 14 bases line up with TRBD2. Germline V gene data show CDR1 as LGHNA and CDR2 as YNFKEQ. The CDR3 totals 18 residues. CDR3 region: CASSPGLAGDVGTYTQYF. The CDR3, as DNA: TGTGCCAGCAGCCCGGGACTAGCGGGAGACGTGGGCACATATACGCAGTATTTT.

Comments on this clonotype: A much larger clonotype is one base distant, so this may be a read error. The V gene is TRBV6-2 or TRBV6-3, the J gene TRBJ2-7, with 7 bases aligning to TRBD2. The length of the CDR3 is 16 residues. In germline, CDR1 is MNHEY, CDR2 SVGEGT. CDR3 in DNA: TGTGCCAGCGGTTACCCCCTAGGTGCGGGGGCCTACGAGCAGTACTTC. As protein: CASGYPLGAGAYEQYF.

The chain combines TRBV11-2 with TRBJ2-1, with no clear D. The CDR3 totals 17 residues. The V end was cut by 6 bases, the J end by 6 bases, with 24 bases between. Per the germline V gene, CDR1 is SGHAT and CDR2 is FQNNGV. The CDR3 DNA follows: TGTGCCAGCAGTCCCCGCGGTAGCTGGATTATCTGCAATGAGCAGTTCTTC. Translating gives CASSPRGSWIICNEQFF.

The CDR3 bases are TGTATCAGCAACTCTGGGGGAAGCTCTGTTGGAGCCCGCATAGATACGCAGTATTTT. This sequence encodes CISNSGGSSVGARIDTQYF. The gene calls are TRBV11-1 and TRBJ2-3; D is tentatively TRBD1 or TRBD2 (5 bases each). Germline lookup yields CDR1 SGHAT and CDR2 FQDESV (reference sequence). The CDR3 is 19 amino acids.

To note about this clonotype: A junction boundary mismatches the germline segment, possibly from a read error. This rearrangement joins TRBV4-1 to TRBJ1-5; D perhaps matches TRBD1 (5 bases). Germline CDR1 is MGHRA and CDR2 is YSYEKL. The length of the CDR3 is 15 residues. CDR3 protein: CANSPIKGSNQAQHF. For the CDR3, the DNA is TGCGCCAACAGTCCCATAAAGGGGAGCAATCAGGCCCAGCATTTT.

As regards this clonotype: A read error is likely, as this CDR3 ends without the conserved phenylalanine or tryptophan. This sequence joins TRBV6-2 or TRBV6-3 and TRBJ2-7; D gene uncertain. Germline lookup yields CDR1 MNHEY and CDR2 SVGEGT. This CDR3 spans 16 amino acids. CDR3 amino acids: CASNYSTLGNRYEQYL. In nucleotides, the CDR3 is TGTGCCAGCAATTACTCGACACTGGGGAATCGCTACGAGCAGTACTTA.

As for this clonotype: It is likely a read error, because the conserved phenylalanine at the end of the CDR3 is missing. In nucleotides, the CDR3 is TGTACCAGCAGCTCAGGGAGGGACTACGAGCAGTACCTC. Its translation: CTSSSGRDYEQYL. This chain uses TRBV6-2 or TRBV6-3 with TRBJ2-7; 7 positions agree with TRBD2. The CDR3 loop spans 13 amino acids. Germline V gene data show CDR1 as MNHEY and CDR2 as SVGEGT.

Comments on this clonotype: Since the CDR3 does not end with the conserved phenylalanine or tryptophan, this likely comes from a read error. Because the CDR3's place on the DNA is in doubt, the DNA is left out and the CDR3 is given as listed by TCRdb. The chain employs TRBV7-8 and TRBJ1-1. The CDR3 totals 14 residues, both ends included. The V gene's germline CDR1 is SGHVS and CDR2 FQNEAQ. Here the CDR3 reads CASTLQGTETEAVS.

Notes on this clonotype: A junction boundary mismatches the germline segment, possibly from a read error. This chain links TRBV28 with TRBJ2-7; 7 nucleotides line up with TRBD1. Germline CDR1 reads MDHEN; CDR2 reads SYDVKM. This CDR3 contains 14 residues. CDR3 protein: CAGSSRQGFYEQYF. The CDR3 region has the DNA TGTGCCGGCAGTTCGCGACAGGGATTCTACGAGCAGTACTTC.

The table lists this clonotype with a count of one. A junction boundary mismatches the germline segment, possibly from a read error. CDR3 in DNA: TGCTCCAGCAGCCAAGGACTAGCGGGAGCAGATACGCAATATTTT. Translation gives CSSSQGLAGADTQYF. The chain recombines TRBV4-1 with TRBJ2-3, with 13 nucleotides matching TRBD2. Germline V gene data show CDR1 as MGHRA and CDR2 as YSYEKL. The CDR3 totals 15 residues.